The 2 T cell receptor beta chains given below trace back to one sample, sequenced in a study of T cell clonotyping in hematopoietic cell transplantation. Measured with immunoSEQ multiplex PCR; TCRdb has only the in-frame clones, and not every one. The sample has more than 20,000 clones, approximately 80% seen once. Time point specified: recipient sample about 28 days before transplant, after cytoreduction. The specimen comprised peripheral blood mononuclear cells, sampled before stem cell transplant. The origin of the receptors is an older woman with acute myeloid leukemia. Some clones in this sample may be carry-over from other donors' samples.

This sequence joins TRBV6-5 and TRBJ2-7, with a weak D call TRBD2 (6 bases). CDR1 MNHEY and CDR2 SVGAGI come from the germline V gene. Trimming cost V 5 bases and J 5 bases, with 19 bases left between them. The CDR3 consists of 15 residues. The CDR3 bases are TGTGCCAGCAGTACGTCTGGCGGGGCCGCGCACGAGCAGTACTTC. This translates into CASSTSGGAAHEQYF.

The chain uses TRBV2 and TRBJ2-5; 10 bases fit TRBD2. This CDR3 is 16 amino acids long. CDR1 SNHLY and CDR2 FYNNEI come from the germline V gene. The V segment lost 7 bases and the J segment 4 bases; nucleotides outside the gene matches: 12. CDR3 nucleotides: TGTGCCAGCAAATCCGAGCGAGCGGGAGGGGGAGAGACCCAGTACTTC. Translation: CASKSERAGGGETQYF.